A single sample is the source of the 7 T cell receptor beta chains below, sequenced in a study of T cells in Graves' hyperthyroidism and ophthalmopathy. RNA transcripts yielded amplified TCR beta CDR3 regions. TCR CDR3 underwent first-round RT-PCR with the HTBI primer set. TCRdb reprocessed the multiplex PCR reads with MiXCR, giving one entry per CDR3 protein. The sample lists around 720,000 distinct CDR3 sequences, approximately 40% occurring once. Material for sequencing was blood. All receptors come from a woman aged 40 to 50 with Graves' hyperthyroidism.

In the case of this clonotype: Just one base apart from a much larger clone, this may be a read error. This chain joins TRBV10-3 and TRBJ2-5; TRBD2 matches 7 bases. The DNA end is more similar to TRBJ2-1, so the J call may be wrong. Germline CDR1 reads ENHRY; CDR2 reads SYGVKD. The length of the CDR3 is 11 residues. For the CDR3, the DNA is TGTGCCACTCGGGAGGCGAATGAGCAGTTCTTC. It translates to CATREANEQFF.

This clonotype was recorded at least ten times. The chain carries TRBV20-1 and TRBJ1-3; D is perhaps TRBD1 (6 bases). The germline CDR1 and CDR2 sequences are DFQATT and SNEGSKA (reference sequence). Trimming left V 3 bases short and J 0 bases short, with 9 bases between. The CDR3 has 14 residues. The CDR3 sequence: CSAREGGSGNTIYF. Written as DNA, the CDR3 is TGCAGTGCTAGGGAAGGGGGCTCTGGAAACACCATATATTTT.

The V and J genes are TRBV6-5 and TRBJ2-7; 9 bases are a match to TRBD1. The V and J ends lost 2 bases and 1 base, in that order; junction bases with no gene match: 6. Looked up from germline, CDR1 is MNHEY and CDR2 is SVGAGI. This CDR3 is built from 16 residues. The CDR3 is CASSYAGQGSSYEQYF. The CDR3 DNA follows: TGTGCCAGCAGTTACGCGGGACAGGGAAGTTCCTACGAGCAGTACTTC.

This clonotype was observed many times. The chain combines TRBV25-1 with TRBJ1-2, with TRBD1 matching 9 bases. V dropped 4 bases and J dropped 5; count of bases not matched to a gene: 20. The germline V gene has CDR1 MGHDK and CDR2 SYGVNS. The CDR3 is made up of 19 amino acids. CDR3 loop: CASSGPRFPGQGFRYGYTF. The DNA for the CDR3 is TGTGCCAGCAGTGGTCCCAGATTTCCGGGACAGGGTTTCCGGTATGGCTACACCTTC.

The genes are TRBV4-1 and TRBJ1-6; D is ambiguous. Between the trimmed V and J ends, which lost 0 bases and 9 bases, there was a span of 6 bases. CDR1 and CDR2 from the germline V gene are MGHRA and YSYEKL. This CDR3 region has 13 residues. CDR3 protein: CASSQDISSPLHF. CDR3 sequence (DNA): TGCGCCAGCAGCCAAGACATATCTTCACCCCTCCACTTT.

This clonotype was observed a handful of times. The genes are TRBV29-1 and TRBJ2-3, with 8 bases matching TRBD1. CDR1 and CDR2 from the germline V gene are SQVTM and ANQGSEA. The CDR3 contains 14 residues. V lost 7 bases and J lost 0; bases outside the gene matches: 6. CDR3 nucleotide sequence: TGCAGCGGATCAGGGGGCAGCAGCACAGATACGCAGTATTTT. As protein: CSGSGGSSTDTQYF.

This clonotype occurred a few times. This chain uses TRBV6-1 with TRBJ1-1; maybe TRBD1 (5 bases). This CDR3 is built from 15 residues. Germline loops: CDR1 MNHNS, CDR2 SASEGT. V was trimmed by 6 bases and J by 8 bases, leaving 22 bases between them. For the CDR3, the DNA is TGTGCCAGCAGCGAGACCCGAGGGGTAGGAGCCGAAGCTTTCTTT. Protein product: CASSETRGVGAEAFF.